Presented here are 24 T cell receptor beta chains from one specimen sequenced in a study of blood T cells in healthy people across ages. It was with a sample-barcoded 5' primer and a J-beta primer mix that a second PCR of roughly 7 to 11 cycles was run. TCRdb re-analysed the 5' RACE reads in MiXCR, keeping a single row per CDR3 protein. The sample contains about 1.1 million distinct CDR3 sequences, around two fifths of which appear only once. The sequencing input was blood. All receptors derive from a man aged 18 to 30 in good health.

This clonotype was picked up a small number of times. J is TRBJ2-3 and V is TRBV6-5, with D hard to call. CDR1 is MNHEY and CDR2 is SVGAGI in the germline V gene. There are 14 residues in the CDR3. V was pared by 4 bases and J by 3 bases, with 11 bases between. The CDR3 nucleotides read TGTGCCAGCAGTTTCCAAAGCAGAACAGATACGCAGTATTTT. It specifies CASSFQSRTDTQYF.

The CDR3 loop reads CASNSRTGHGYTF. CDR3 DNA: TGTGCCAGCAACTCCAGGACGGGGCATGGCTACACCTTC. The gene calls are TRBV6-2 or TRBV6-3 and TRBJ1-2, with a tentative D call TRBD1 (5 bases). CDR1 is MNHEY, CDR2 SVGEGT, per germline. The CDR3 length is 13 residues. The V gene lost 7 bases and the J gene lost 6 bases, with 15 bases spanning the gap.

This chain joins TRBV9 and TRBJ1-1; unclear D gene. Trimming shortened V by 0 bases and J by 4 bases, and 7 bases separated the two germline ends. Per the germline V gene, CDR1 is SGDLS and CDR2 is YYNGEE. CDR3 length: 13 residues. DNA for the CDR3: TGTGCCAGCAGCGTAGGGTTTGCCACTGAAGCTTTCTTT. Translated: CASSVGFATEAFF.

The chain links TRBV24-1 to TRBJ2-2, with D tentatively TRBD1 (6 bases). The germline V and J ends were trimmed by 3 bases and 0 bases, with 7 bases remaining between them. Germline CDR1 is KGHDR and CDR2 is SFDVKD. This CDR3 comprises 15 residues. In nucleotides, the CDR3 is TGTGCCACCAGTGATAACAGGGCGAACACCGGGGAGCTGTTTTTT. This codes for CATSDNRANTGELFF.

The rearrangement joins TRBV10-3 to TRBJ1-3; D perhaps matches TRBD1 (5 bases). From germline, CDR1 is ENHRY and CDR2 SYGVKD. The length of the CDR3 is 15 residues. The V gene lost 4 bases and the J gene lost 8 bases, with 18 bases spanning the gap. Written as DNA, the CDR3 is TGTGCCATCAGTGGAAGGGGCACCGAGGCGGACACCATATATTTT. It codes for CAISGRGTEADTIYF.

This chain joins TRBV4-2 and TRBJ1-2, with 7 bases identical to TRBD1. V shed 0 bases and J 8 bases; nucleotides not matched to a gene: 3. Germline lookup yields CDR1 LGHNA and CDR2 YNFKEQ. The CDR3 extends over 13 amino acids. The CDR3 protein is CASSQDLGQGYTF. Here the CDR3 DNA reads TGTGCCAGCAGCCAAGATCTGGGACAGGGCTACACCTTC.

The J gene is TRBJ2-1, the V gene TRBV29-1; 8 bases agree with TRBD1. This CDR3 contains 14 residues. V shed 6 bases and J 7 bases; nucleotides not matched to a gene: 11. Germline V lookup: CDR1 SQVTM, CDR2 ANQGSEA. The CDR3 region is CSVAGQGVPNEQFF. The CDR3 DNA reads TGCAGCGTAGCCGGACAGGGCGTTCCTAATGAGCAGTTCTTC.

V is TRBV29-1 and J is TRBJ1-2; TRBD1 matches 7 bases. V was pared by 7 bases and J by 8 bases, with 7 bases of the junction left unmatched. This CDR3 is 11 amino acids long. Germline values: CDR1 SQVTM, CDR2 ANQGSEA. As DNA, the CDR3 is TGCAGCGCCCGGGCAGGGGGAGGCTACACCTTC. Protein product: CSARAGGGYTF.

The chain combines TRBV5-1 with TRBJ2-4; possible D gene TRBD1, 6 bases. The CDR3 extends over 17 amino acids. Trimming stripped 4 bases from V and 0 bases from J, with 17 bases between. Germline assignment: CDR1 SGHRS and CDR2 YFSETQ. For the CDR3, the DNA is TGCGCCAGCAGCCTCAATAGGGACACCCTAGCCAAAAACATTCAGTACTTC. Its translation: CASSLNRDTLAKNIQYF.

This clonotype was counted between two and nine times. V and J are TRBV12-3 or TRBV12-4 and TRBJ2-7; D possibly uses TRBD1 or TRBD2 (5 bases each). The V end lost 7 bases, the J end lost 4 bases, and 20 bases lay between the germline ends. The CDR3 consists of 15 residues. The CDR3 here is CASTPGRSLSYEQYF. Written as DNA, the CDR3 is TGTGCCAGCACTCCGGGACGGAGCCTATCGTACGAGCAGTACTTC.

The V and J genes are TRBV4-3 and TRBJ2-2, with 8 bases identical to TRBD1. Losses at the gene ends were 3 bases for V and 3 bases for J; bases not matched to a gene: 3. This CDR3 has 15 residues. Germline-derived CDR1 and CDR2 are LGHNA and YSLEER. The CDR3 spells CASSQTGEDTGELFF. CDR3 nucleotide sequence: TGCGCCAGCAGCCAGACAGGGGAGGACACCGGGGAGCTGTTTTTT.

This clonotype was seen a few times. The V gene is TRBV20-1, the J gene TRBJ2-5; no reliable D call. Germline V lookup: CDR1 DFQATT, CDR2 SNEGSKA (reference sequence). The CDR3 is 9 amino acids. Trimming removed 7 bases from V and 4 bases from J, with 4 bases in between. The CDR3 sequence: CSGVETQYF. The CDR3 bases are TGCAGTGGAGTAGAGACCCAGTACTTC.

The chain employs TRBV2 and TRBJ2-3; TRBD2 matches at 7 bases. The CDR3 is 15 amino acids. Per the germline V gene, CDR1 is SNHLY and CDR2 is FYNNEI. Trimming removed 3 bases from V and 2 bases from J; junction bases left unmatched: 5. CDR3 in DNA: TGTGCCAGCAGTGACTTAGCGGGCGCCACAGATACGCAGTATTTT. This sequence encodes CASSDLAGATDTQYF.

The CDR3 reads CSARDERDGYTF. DNA of the CDR3: TGCAGTGCTAGAGATGAGCGGGATGGCTACACCTTC. The chain recombines TRBV20-1 with TRBJ1-2; D not resolved. Trimming left V 0 bases short and J 6 bases short, with 8 bases between. In germline, CDR1 is DFQATT, CDR2 SNEGSKA (reference sequence). This CDR3 region has 12 residues.

This clonotype was seen only a few times. The rearrangement uses TRBV10-3 and TRBJ1-2; tentative D call: TRBD1 (6 bases). The CDR3 spans 14 residues. V shed 6 bases and J shed 4 bases, with 15 bases lying between them. The germline V gene has CDR1 ENHRY and CDR2 SYGVKD. Here the CDR3 reads CAISPTLDSYGYTF. The CDR3 nucleotides are TGTGCCATCAGCCCAACCCTGGACAGCTATGGCTACACCTTC.

This clonotype was detected only a few times. The V and J genes are TRBV20-1 and TRBJ2-7, with TRBD2 as a possible D gene (6 bases). The CDR3 contains 14 residues. Trimming took 6 bases from V and 1 from J, leaving 16 bases between them. The germline CDR1 and CDR2 sequences are DFQATT and SNEGSKA (reference sequence). Here the CDR3 reads CSAPRGGKSYEQYF. CDR3 bases: TGCAGTGCCCCGAGGGGAGGAAAATCCTACGAGCAGTACTTC.

This sequence joins TRBV29-1 and TRBJ1-1; D is possibly TRBD1 (5 bases). Trimming took off 5 bases at V and 0 bases at J, with 10 bases between the two ends. This CDR3 comprises 13 residues. The germline gives CDR1 SQVTM, CDR2 ANQGSEA. The CDR3, as DNA: TGCAGCGTTAAGGGGCTCCTGAACACTGAAGCTTTCTTT. Residues: CSVKGLLNTEAFF.

This clonotype was seen only a few times. The chain is built from TRBV5-1 and TRBJ1-6; perhaps TRBD1 as D (6 bases). The germline CDR1 and CDR2 sequences are SGHRS and YFSETQ. Trimming pared 4 bases from V and 0 bases from J, leaving 17 bases between. CDR3 length: 18 residues. The CDR3 is CASSNRQEASSYNSPLHF. In DNA, the CDR3 is TGCGCCAGCAGCAACCGACAGGAAGCGAGCTCCTATAATTCACCCCTCCACTTT. Variable domain in full (rest from reference TRBV5-1 and TRBJ1-6): KAGVTQTPRYLIKTRGQQVTLSCSPISGHRSVSWYQQTPGQGLQFLFEYFSETQRNKGNFPGRFSGRQFSNSRSEMNVSTLELGDSALYLCASSNRQEASSYNSPLHFGNGTRLTVT.

With respect to this clonotype: A much larger clone lies one base from this, so it may be a read error. This sequence joins TRBV12-3 or TRBV12-4 and TRBJ2-7; possibly TRBD1 for D (5 bases). With 6 bases removed from V and 7 bases from J, the gap between germline ends came to 16 bases. CDR3 length equals 13 residues. As DNA, the CDR3 is TGTGCCAGCAGCGACACCAGGGATGGGGAGCAGTACTTC. Translating gives CASSDTRDGEQYF.

The chain carries TRBV5-5 and TRBJ1-4; no clear D. This CDR3 region has 14 residues. The germline V and J ends were trimmed by 4 bases and 5 bases, with 12 bases remaining between them. CDR1 is SGHKS and CDR2 is YYEKEE in the germline V gene (reference sequence). The CDR3 nucleotides are TGTGCCAGCAGCCACGATTGGGGAAATGAAAAACTGTTTTTT. It codes for CASSHDWGNEKLFF.

V usage is TRBV6-2 or TRBV6-3 and J usage is TRBJ2-7, with unresolved D. V lost 6 bases and J 2 bases, leaving 20 bases between the germline ends. Germline values: CDR1 MNHEY, CDR2 SVGEGT. The CDR3 extends over 16 amino acids. The CDR3 nucleotides are TGTGCCAGCAGCCTATCCGCGGAAAGGTTTACCTACGAGCAGTACTTC. Translating gives CASSLSAERFTYEQYF.

The J gene is TRBJ1-2, the V gene TRBV2; the D is unclear. This CDR3 comprises 12 residues. In germline, CDR1 is SNHLY, CDR2 FYNNEI. V lost 6 bases and J lost 7, with 12 bases in between. CDR3 in amino acids: CASRVPPSGYTF. Here the CDR3 DNA reads TGTGCCAGCAGGGTCCCCCCGAGTGGCTACACCTTC.

The chain links TRBV14 to TRBJ2-5, with 12 bases aligning to TRBD2. The CDR3 covers 14 residues. The ends lost 4 bases at V and 5 bases at J; junction bases unmatched: 2. Germline lookup yields CDR1 SGHDN and CDR2 FVKESK. As DNA, the CDR3 is TGTGCCAGCAGCCGACTAGCGGGGGCCGAGACCCAGTACTTC. Translated: CASSRLAGAETQYF.

V is TRBV4-2 and J is TRBJ2-1; D gene uncertain. CDR3 size: 12 residues. V lost 3 bases and J lost 5, with 5 bases in between. The germline V gene has CDR1 LGHNA and CDR2 YNFKEQ. The CDR3 sequence: CASSQIDNEQFF. Here the CDR3 DNA reads TGTGCCAGCAGCCAGATTGACAATGAGCAGTTCTTC.